Listed here are 31 T cell receptor beta chains from one sample, sequenced in a study of cytomegalovirus exposure and HLA in healthy donors. Amplification used 60 Vbeta primers and 13 Jbeta primers. Some clones are missing from TCRdb's copy, which holds only in-frame ones; the method was immunoSEQ multiplex PCR. The data hold some 170,000 clones, with approximately 80% observed a single time. The sample comprised PBMCs. The source of these receptors is a woman between 18 and 30 years old in good health and CMV-seropositive.

In its sample, this clone was seen once. A read error may account for a junction end that differs from germline. This chain connects TRBV7-9 to TRBJ1-2; 8 bases map to TRBD1. The germline V gene has CDR1 SEHNR and CDR2 FQNEAQ (reference sequence). The CDR3 has 17 residues. The CDR3 loop is CSSSLKMSQGASYGYTF. As DNA, the CDR3 is TGTTCCAGCAGCTTAAAGATGTCCCAGGGGGCTTCCTATGGCTACACCTTC.

This chain joins TRBV9 and TRBJ1-3; D is undetermined. The CDR3 length is 16 residues. V lost 0 bases, J lost 0 bases, and 10 bases lay in between. CDR1 SGDLS and CDR2 YYNGEE come from the germline V gene. The CDR3, as DNA: TGTGCCAGCAGCGTAGCTAGTCCGGACTCTGGAAACACCATATATTTT. Translating gives CASSVASPDSGNTIYF.

This sequence joins TRBV18 and TRBJ1-6; D call uncertain. CDR3 length equals 18 residues. CDR1 KGHSH and CDR2 LQKENI come from the germline V gene. The germline V and J ends were trimmed by 0 bases and 3 bases, with 15 bases remaining between them. CDR3 nucleotides: TGTGCCAGCTCACCACCCCCGGGAGTGAGCAACTATAATTCACCCCTCCACTTT. This gives the protein CASSPPPGVSNYNSPLHF.

A few counts support this clone. V gene TRBV10-3 combines with J gene TRBJ2-3; D may be TRBD1 (6 bases). The CDR3 covers 15 residues. Trimming shortened V by 10 bases and J by 0 bases, and 17 bases separated the two germline ends. CDR1 is ENHRY, CDR2 SYGVKD, per germline. CDR3 DNA sequence: TGTGCCAGCCATGAACAGGGTCCTAGCACAGATACGCAGTATTTT. Translated, it gives CASHEQGPSTDTQYF.

The CDR3 loop reads CASSFGEGLSGNTIYF. Here the CDR3 DNA reads TGTGCCAGCAGCTTCGGGGAGGGGCTCTCTGGAAACACCATATATTTT. This chain uses TRBV7-9 with TRBJ1-3, with D tentatively TRBD1 (5 bases). The CDR3 length is 16 residues. The germline V and J ends were trimmed by 3 bases and 0 bases, with 12 bases remaining between them. Germline CDR1 and CDR2: SEHNR and FQNEAQ (reference sequence).

The gene calls are TRBV7-9 and TRBJ2-7; D unclear. Looked up from germline, CDR1 is SEHNR and CDR2 is FQNEAQ (reference sequence). Trimming pared 1 base from V and 5 bases from J, leaving 9 bases between. CDR3 length equals 13 residues. The CDR3 sequence: CASSLELADEQYF. CDR3 DNA sequence: TGTGCCAGCAGCTTAGAACTCGCCGACGAGCAGTACTTC.

The chain combines TRBV7-3 with TRBJ1-2, with 7 bases matching TRBD1. CDR1 is SGHTA, CDR2 FQGTGA, per germline. V gave up 5 bases and J gave up 2 bases; unmatched junction bases: 8. This CDR3 is built from 15 residues. CDR3 amino acids: CASSQTGTANYGYTF. The CDR3 region has the DNA TGTGCCAGCAGCCAAACCGGGACAGCAAACTATGGCTACACCTTC.

The rearrangement joins TRBV7-9 to TRBJ1-2, with D maybe TRBD1 (5 bases). The germline gives CDR1 SEHNR, CDR2 FQNEAQ (reference sequence). This CDR3 is 17 amino acids long. The V end lost 5 bases, the J end lost 5 bases, and 24 bases lay between the germline ends. The CDR3 region is CASSPLGGAGKSYGYTF. Here the CDR3 DNA reads TGTGCCAGCAGCCCACTGGGCGGAGCAGGGAAGAGTTATGGCTACACCTTC.

This chain uses TRBV4-2 with TRBJ2-1; TRBD2 agrees at 7 bases. Looked up from germline, CDR1 is LGHNA and CDR2 is YNFKEQ. There are 16 residues in the CDR3. V lost 1 base to trimming and J lost 3 bases; unmatched junction nucleotides: 6. Written as DNA, the CDR3 is TGTGCCAGCAGCCAAGTCCTCGGCGGGGGCTACAATGAGCAGTTCTTC. Amino acid sequence: CASSQVLGGGYNEQFF.

This CDR3 reads CASSPVEGTGDAEAFF. The CDR3, as DNA: TGTGCCAGCTCACCGGTTGAAGGGACAGGGGATGCTGAAGCTTTCTTT. The chain combines TRBV18 with TRBJ1-1, with 10 bases identical to TRBD1. CDR1 is KGHSH, CDR2 LQKENI, per germline. Losses at the gene ends were 3 bases for V and 6 bases for J; bases not matched to a gene: 10. The CDR3 runs to 16 residues.

The chain's CDR3 is CASSADRLNPGNTIYF. The CDR3 DNA follows: TGCGCCAGCAGCGCCGACAGACTTAACCCTGGAAACACCATATATTTT. The V and J genes are TRBV5-1 and TRBJ1-3; a weak D match, TRBD1 (5 bases). CDR1 SGHRS and CDR2 YFSETQ come from the germline V gene. V lost 4 bases and J lost 2, with 16 bases in between. The CDR3 runs to 16 residues.

V usage is TRBV7-2 and J usage is TRBJ1-3; no definite D call. Looked up from germline, CDR1 is SGHTA and CDR2 is FQGNSA. The V end lost 2 bases, the J end lost 0 bases, and 14 bases lay between the germline ends. The CDR3 is made up of 17 amino acids. CDR3 in amino acids: CASSLSSQKTSGNTIYF. Written as DNA, the CDR3 is TGTGCCAGCAGCTTATCTAGTCAGAAGACCTCTGGAAACACCATATATTTT.

CDR3 loop: CASSGPGRDPHYEQYF. CDR3 in DNA: TGTGCCAGCAGTGGACCCGGGAGGGATCCCCACTACGAGCAGTACTTC. This chain links TRBV2 with TRBJ2-7, with 8 positions matching TRBD2. This CDR3 is built from 16 residues. Germline V gives CDR1 SNHLY, CDR2 FYNNEI. Losses at the gene ends were 4 bases for V and 3 bases for J; bases not matched to a gene: 11.

The rearrangement links TRBV4-1 to TRBJ1-5, with D possibly TRBD1 on 5 matching bases. The CDR3 is made up of 15 amino acids. V gave up 4 bases and J gave up 4 bases, with 14 bases separating them. Germline V gives CDR1 MGHRA, CDR2 YSYEKL. In DNA, the CDR3 is TGCGCCAGCAGCCGGGGTCCAGGGCCTAATCAGCCCCAGCATTTT. This sequence encodes CASSRGPGPNQPQHF.

Only a few counts were recorded for this clone. The J gene is TRBJ1-2, the V gene TRBV9; TRBD1 might be the D (5 bases). The ends were cut back, 4 bases at V and 4 bases at J, with 17 bases in the middle. CDR3 length equals 15 residues. Germline V gene data show CDR1 as SGDLS and CDR2 as YYNGEE. In DNA, the CDR3 is TGTGCCAGCAGCCCAAGCCCAGGGCGCATCTATGGCTACACCTTC. Translation: CASSPSPGRIYGYTF.

The CDR3 sequence: CASRLSGQGSYEQYF. The CDR3 DNA reads as TGTGCCAGCAGGCTTTCGGGACAGGGCTCCTACGAGCAGTACTTC. This sequence joins TRBV13 and TRBJ2-7; 9 positions match TRBD1. There are 15 residues in the CDR3. The V segment lost 6 bases and the J segment 0 bases; nucleotides outside the gene matches: 6. CDR1 is PRHDT and CDR2 is FYEKMQ in the germline V gene (reference sequence).

The chain is built from TRBV7-9 and TRBJ2-5; unclear D gene. This CDR3 has 13 residues. Looked up from germline, CDR1 is SEHNR and CDR2 is FQNEAQ (reference sequence). The ends were cut back, 6 bases at V and 5 bases at J, with 13 bases in the middle. CDR3: CASSSQNVETQYF. The CDR3 coding sequence is TGTGCCAGCAGTTCCCAGAATGTGGAGACCCAGTACTTC.

This chain connects TRBV2 to TRBJ1-1; D is undetermined. CDR3 length: 13 residues. The V end lost 2 bases, the J end lost 6 bases, and 10 bases lay between the germline ends. Looked up from germline, CDR1 is SNHLY and CDR2 is FYNNEI. The CDR3: CASSELRDAEAFF. CDR3 sequence (DNA): TGTGCCAGCAGTGAATTGAGGGATGCTGAAGCTTTCTTT.

This chain connects TRBV30 to TRBJ2-5; unclear D gene. The J call is uncertain, as TRBJ2-7 better fits the DNA end. The V gene's germline CDR1 is GTSNPN and CDR2 SVGIG (reference sequence). This CDR3 spans 11 amino acids. The CDR3 region is CAWSVMYEQYF. DNA for the CDR3: TGTGCCTGGAGTGTAATGTACGAGCAGTACTTC.

The V and J genes are TRBV6-5 and TRBJ1-1; 7 positions match TRBD1. The CDR3 runs to 14 residues. Per the germline V gene, CDR1 is MNHEY and CDR2 is SVGAGI. The junction had 12 bases not matched to a gene; V was cut back by 7 bases and J by 7 bases. The CDR3 DNA is TGTGCCAGCACACCAGGGGGATCAGGTGGTGAAGCTTTCTTT. It yields the protein CASTPGGSGGEAFF.

The CDR3 reads CASSSTSSSYEQYF. CDR3 in DNA: TGTGCCAGTAGTAGTACTTCTAGCTCCTACGAGCAGTACTTC. V and J are TRBV19 and TRBJ2-7; no definite D call. Germline values: CDR1 LNHDA, CDR2 SQIVND (reference sequence). CDR3 length: 14 residues. V dropped 4 bases and J dropped 0 bases, with 10 bases sitting between them. The full variable domain, in which reference TRBV19 and TRBJ2-7 provide the parts outside the CDR3, is DGGITQSPKYLFRKEGQNVTLSCEQNLNHDAMYWYRQDPGQGLRLIYYSQIVNDFQKGDIAEGYSVSREKKESFPLTVTSAQKNPTAFYLCASSSTSSSYEQYFGPGTRLTVT.

The V and J genes are TRBV6-5 and TRBJ1-4; possibly TRBD1 for D (5 bases). The CDR3 is 15 residues long. V shed 4 bases and J shed 8 bases, with 17 bases lying between them. Germline V gene data show CDR1 as MNHEY and CDR2 as SVGAGI. The CDR3 DNA is TGTGCCAGCAGTTTTACCGGGGGTAGGAGGGAAAAACTGTTTTTT. It translates to CASSFTGGRREKLFF.

A single count supports this clone. The gene calls are TRBV19 and TRBJ2-7; D perhaps matches TRBD2 (7 bases). The germline V and J ends were trimmed by 7 bases and 6 bases, with 19 bases remaining between them. The CDR3 loop spans 14 amino acids. Per the germline V gene, CDR1 is LNHDA and CDR2 is SQIVND (reference sequence). The CDR3 DNA follows: TGTGCCAGTAATAGGGGGGGGACCGTCGGCGAGCAGTACTTC. It is translated as CASNRGGTVGEQYF.

This chain links TRBV29-1 with TRBJ2-7; 8 bases fit TRBD1. Trimming removed 2 bases from V and 3 bases from J; junction bases left unmatched: 3. This CDR3 is 13 amino acids long. The germline V gene encodes CDR1 SQVTM and CDR2 ANQGSEA. The CDR3 DNA is TGCAGCGTTGAACCACAGGGGGTCTACGAGCAGTACTTC. This translates into CSVEPQGVYEQYF.

The gene calls are TRBV28 and TRBJ2-7; D ambiguous. The CDR3 length is 11 residues. Trimming removed 6 bases from V and 2 bases from J, with 5 bases in between. Per germline, CDR1 MDHEN and CDR2 SYDVKM. This chain's CDR3 is CASRIAYEQYF. DNA of the CDR3: TGTGCCAGCAGGATAGCCTACGAGCAGTACTTC.

The chain has TRBV19 and TRBJ2-3, with 11 nucleotides matching TRBD2. Germline CDR1 and CDR2: LNHDA and SQIVND (reference sequence). V dropped 7 bases and J dropped 8; count of bases not matched to a gene: 8. The CDR3 loop spans 14 amino acids. The CDR3 nucleotides read TGTGCCAGTACCCCTAGCGGGGGGCGAGGTACGCAGTATTTT. The encoded protein is CASTPSGGRGTQYF.

This clone has a handful of counts. V usage is TRBV6-1 and J usage is TRBJ1-2; 9 bases agree with TRBD1. CDR1 is MNHNS and CDR2 is SASEGT in the germline V gene. The trim removed 8 bases at V and 0 bases at J, leaving 1 base unmatched. The CDR3 extends over 13 amino acids. The CDR3 spells CASWDRANYGYTF. The CDR3 nucleotides are TGTGCCAGCTGGGACAGGGCTAACTATGGCTACACCTTC.

This rearrangement joins TRBV2 to TRBJ1-1; tentatively, D is TRBD1 (5 bases). The germline gives CDR1 SNHLY, CDR2 FYNNEI. CDR3 length: 11 residues. V was trimmed by 5 bases and J by 11 bases, leaving 12 bases between them. The CDR3 reads CASSPREPAFF. The DNA of the CDR3 is TGTGCCAGCAGTCCCAGGGAACCCGCTTTCTTT.

The rearrangement joins TRBV25-1 to TRBJ1-4; 10 nucleotides align to TRBD1. The trim removed 6 bases at V and 7 bases at J, leaving 8 bases unmatched. Germline V gene lookup returns CDR1 MGHDK and CDR2 SYGVNS. The CDR3 runs to 15 residues. As DNA, the CDR3 is TGTGCCAGCAGGGGTGGACAGGGGGTTGGTGAAAAACTGTTTTTT. As protein: CASRGGQGVGEKLFF.

The rearrangement links TRBV18 to TRBJ2-5; D is undetermined. CDR1 is KGHSH, CDR2 LQKENI, per germline. This CDR3 spans 13 amino acids. The V end lost 1 base, the J end lost 2 bases, and 5 bases lay between the germline ends. The chain's CDR3 is CASSPRQQETQYF. The CDR3 region has the DNA TGTGCCAGCTCACCACGGCAGCAAGAGACCCAGTACTTC. Supplemented by reference TRBV18 and TRBJ2-5, the full variable domain reads NAGVMQNPRHLVRRRGQEARLRCSPMKGHSHVYWYRQLPEEGLKFMVYLQKENIIDESGMPKERFSAEFPKEGPSILRIQQVVRGDSAAYFCASSPRQQETQYFGPGTRLLVL.

The chain combines TRBV27 with TRBJ2-3, with D hard to call. This CDR3 has 15 residues. Germline-derived CDR1 and CDR2 are MNHEY and SMNVEV (reference sequence). V was cut by 3 bases and J by 0 bases, with 10 bases left in between. This CDR3 reads CASSFCYSSTDTQYF. The DNA for the CDR3 is TGTGCCAGCAGTTTTTGCTACTCTAGCACAGATACGCAGTATTTT.